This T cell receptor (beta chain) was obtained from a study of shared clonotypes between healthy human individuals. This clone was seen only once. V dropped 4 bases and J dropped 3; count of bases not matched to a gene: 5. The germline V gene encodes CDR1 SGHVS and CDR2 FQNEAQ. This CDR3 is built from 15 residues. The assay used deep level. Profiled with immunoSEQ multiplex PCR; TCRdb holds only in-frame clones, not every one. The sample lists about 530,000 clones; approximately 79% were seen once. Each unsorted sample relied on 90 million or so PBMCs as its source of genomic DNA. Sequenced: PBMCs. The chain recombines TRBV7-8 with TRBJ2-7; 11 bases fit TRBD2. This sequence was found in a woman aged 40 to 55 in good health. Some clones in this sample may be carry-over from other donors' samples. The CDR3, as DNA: TGTGCCAGCAGCTCTAGCGGGAGGACGGGCTACGAGCAGTACTTC. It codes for CASSSSGRTGYEQYF.